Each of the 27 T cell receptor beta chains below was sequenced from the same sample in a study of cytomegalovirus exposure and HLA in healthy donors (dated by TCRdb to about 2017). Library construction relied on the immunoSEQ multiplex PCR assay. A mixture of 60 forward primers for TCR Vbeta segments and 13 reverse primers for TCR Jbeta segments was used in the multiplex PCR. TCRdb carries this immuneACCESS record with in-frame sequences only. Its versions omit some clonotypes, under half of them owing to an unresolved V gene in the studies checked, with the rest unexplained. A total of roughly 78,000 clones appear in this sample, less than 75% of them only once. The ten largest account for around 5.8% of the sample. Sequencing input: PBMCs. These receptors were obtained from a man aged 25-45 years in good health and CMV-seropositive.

The CDR3 reads CASSDSGAGGDTQYF. In DNA, the CDR3 is TGTGCCAGCAGTGACTCCGGGGCGGGGGGAGATACGCAGTATTTT. The rearrangement joins TRBV6-4 to TRBJ2-3; TRBD2 agrees at 8 bases. CDR3 length equals 15 residues. CDR1 is MRHNA and CDR2 is SNTAGT in the germline V gene. V lost 0 bases, J lost 5 bases, and 4 bases stayed unmatched.

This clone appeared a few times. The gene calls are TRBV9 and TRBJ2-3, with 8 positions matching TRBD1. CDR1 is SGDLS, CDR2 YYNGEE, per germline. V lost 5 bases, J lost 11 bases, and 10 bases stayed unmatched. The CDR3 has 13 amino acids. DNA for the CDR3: TGTGCCAGCAGTGCCAACTCCGGACAGGGGCAGTATTTT. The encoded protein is CASSANSGQGQYF.

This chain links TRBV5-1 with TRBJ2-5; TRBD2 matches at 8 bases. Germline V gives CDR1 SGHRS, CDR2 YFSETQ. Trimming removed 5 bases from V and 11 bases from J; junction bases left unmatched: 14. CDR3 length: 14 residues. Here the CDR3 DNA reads TGCGCCAGCAGTCCAGCGGGAGCCGCAGGGGAGCAGTACTTC. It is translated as CASSPAGAAGEQYF. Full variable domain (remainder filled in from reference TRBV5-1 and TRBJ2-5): KAGVTQTPRYLIKTRGQQVTLSCSPISGHRSVSWYQQTPGQGLQFLFEYFSETQRNKGNFPGRFSGRQFSNSRSEMNVSTLELGDSALYLCASSPAGAAGEQYFGPGTRLLVL.

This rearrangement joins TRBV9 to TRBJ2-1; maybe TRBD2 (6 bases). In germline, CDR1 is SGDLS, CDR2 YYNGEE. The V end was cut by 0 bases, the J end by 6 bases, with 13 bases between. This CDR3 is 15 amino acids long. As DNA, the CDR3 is TGTGCCAGCAGCGTAGGAACTAGCAGCTCCAATGAGCAGTTCTTC. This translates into CASSVGTSSSNEQFF.

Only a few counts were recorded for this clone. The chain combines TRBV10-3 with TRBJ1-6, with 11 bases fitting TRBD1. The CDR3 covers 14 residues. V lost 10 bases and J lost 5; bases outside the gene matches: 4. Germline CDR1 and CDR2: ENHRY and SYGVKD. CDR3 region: CATGQGADNSPLHF. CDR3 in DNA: TGTGCCACAGGACAGGGGGCTGATAATTCACCCCTCCACTTT.

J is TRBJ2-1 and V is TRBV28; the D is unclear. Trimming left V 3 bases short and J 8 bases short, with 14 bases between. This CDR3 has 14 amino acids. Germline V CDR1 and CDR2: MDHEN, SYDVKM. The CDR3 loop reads CASSFLALADEQFF. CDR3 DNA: TGTGCCAGCAGTTTTCTGGCCCTCGCGGATGAGCAGTTCTTC.

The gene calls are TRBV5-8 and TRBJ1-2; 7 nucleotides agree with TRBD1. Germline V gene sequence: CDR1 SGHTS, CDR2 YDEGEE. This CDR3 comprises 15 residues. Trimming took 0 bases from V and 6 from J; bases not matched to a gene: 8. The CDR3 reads CASSLEGAGLNGYTF. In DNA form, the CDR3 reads TGTGCCAGCAGCTTGGAGGGGGCTGGTCTCAATGGCTACACCTTC.

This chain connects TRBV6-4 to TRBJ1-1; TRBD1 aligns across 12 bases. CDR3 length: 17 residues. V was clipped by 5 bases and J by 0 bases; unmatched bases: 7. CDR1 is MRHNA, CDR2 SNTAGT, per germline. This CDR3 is CASSRKGTGGLNTEAFF. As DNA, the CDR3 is TGTGCCAGCAGTCGAAAGGGGACAGGGGGCCTGAACACTGAAGCTTTCTTT.

The DNA of the CDR3 is TGTGCCAGCAGCCAGGGATCCGGGACTAGCTTCTACAATGAGCAGTTCTTC. It yields the protein CASSQGSGTSFYNEQFF. This chain joins TRBV4-2 and TRBJ2-1; 9 bases are a match to TRBD2. The germline gives CDR1 LGHNA, CDR2 YNFKEQ. The CDR3 is 17 residues long. The V and J ends lost 3 bases and 3 bases, in that order; junction bases with no gene match: 9.

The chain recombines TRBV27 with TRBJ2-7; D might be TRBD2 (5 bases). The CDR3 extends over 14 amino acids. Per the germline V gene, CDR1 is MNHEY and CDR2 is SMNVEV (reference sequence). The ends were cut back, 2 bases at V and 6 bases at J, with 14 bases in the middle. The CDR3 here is CASSLLGGAGEQYF. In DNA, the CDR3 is TGTGCCAGCAGTTTACTAGGAGGAGCAGGCGAGCAGTACTTC.

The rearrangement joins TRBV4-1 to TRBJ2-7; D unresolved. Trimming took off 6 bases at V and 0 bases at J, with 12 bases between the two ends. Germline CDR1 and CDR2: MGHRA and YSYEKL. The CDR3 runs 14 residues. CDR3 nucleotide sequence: TGCGCCAGCAGACCTAGATCGTTCTCCTACGAGCAGTACTTC. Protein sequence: CASRPRSFSYEQYF.

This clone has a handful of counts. The CDR3 nucleotides read TGTGCCACCAGCAGAGACGGGGCGGGGGGACAAGAGACCCAGTACTTC. Its translation: CATSRDGAGGQETQYF. The chain is built from TRBV15 and TRBJ2-5, with 8 positions matching TRBD2. Germline V gene sequence: CDR1 LNHNV, CDR2 YYDKDF (reference sequence). This CDR3 has 16 residues. Trimming at V came to 0 bases and at J to 2 bases, leaving 5 bases not matched to a gene.

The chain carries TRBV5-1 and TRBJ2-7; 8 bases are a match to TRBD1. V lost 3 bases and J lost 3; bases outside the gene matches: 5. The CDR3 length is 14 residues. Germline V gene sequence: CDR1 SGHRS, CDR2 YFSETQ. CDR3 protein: CASSSDRGNYEQYF. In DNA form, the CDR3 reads TGCGCCAGCAGCTCTGACAGGGGTAACTACGAGCAGTACTTC.

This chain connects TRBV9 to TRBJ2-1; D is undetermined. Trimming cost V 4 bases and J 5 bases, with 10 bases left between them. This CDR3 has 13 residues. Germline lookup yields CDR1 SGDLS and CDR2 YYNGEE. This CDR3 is CASSPRGDNEQFF. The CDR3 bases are TGTGCCAGCAGCCCCCGAGGAGACAATGAGCAGTTCTTC. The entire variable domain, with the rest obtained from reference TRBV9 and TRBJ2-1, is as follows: DSGVTQTPKHLITATGQRVTLRCSPRSGDLSVYWYQQSLDQGLQFLIQYYNGEERAKGNILERFSAQQFPDLHSELNLSSLELGDSALYFCASSPRGDNEQFFGPGTRLTVL.

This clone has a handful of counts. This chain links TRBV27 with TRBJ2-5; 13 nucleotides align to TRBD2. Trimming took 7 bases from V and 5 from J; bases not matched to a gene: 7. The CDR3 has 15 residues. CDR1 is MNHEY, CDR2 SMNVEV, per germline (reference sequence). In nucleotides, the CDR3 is TGTGCCAGCACCGAGACTAGCGGGAGGTGGGAGACCCAGTACTTC. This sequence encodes CASTETSGRWETQYF.

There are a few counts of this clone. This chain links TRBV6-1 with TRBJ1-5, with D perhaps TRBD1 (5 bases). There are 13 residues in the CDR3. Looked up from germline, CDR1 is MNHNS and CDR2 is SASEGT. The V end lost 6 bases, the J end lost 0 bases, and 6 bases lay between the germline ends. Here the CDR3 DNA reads TGTGCCAGCAGCGGACATAGCAATCAGCCCCAGCATTTT. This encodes CASSGHSNQPQHF.

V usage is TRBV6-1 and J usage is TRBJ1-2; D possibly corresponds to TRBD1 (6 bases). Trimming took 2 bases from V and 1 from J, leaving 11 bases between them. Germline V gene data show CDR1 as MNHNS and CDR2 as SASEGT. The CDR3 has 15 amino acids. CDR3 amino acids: CASSELWTVNYGYTF. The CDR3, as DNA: TGTGCCAGCAGTGAACTTTGGACAGTTAACTATGGCTACACCTTC.

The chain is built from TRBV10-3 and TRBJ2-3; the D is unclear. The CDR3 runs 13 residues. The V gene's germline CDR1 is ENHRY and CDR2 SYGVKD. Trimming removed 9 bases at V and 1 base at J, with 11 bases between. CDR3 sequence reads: CAISPLRTDTQYF. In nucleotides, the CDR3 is TGTGCCATTTCTCCCCTTCGCACAGATACGCAGTATTTT.

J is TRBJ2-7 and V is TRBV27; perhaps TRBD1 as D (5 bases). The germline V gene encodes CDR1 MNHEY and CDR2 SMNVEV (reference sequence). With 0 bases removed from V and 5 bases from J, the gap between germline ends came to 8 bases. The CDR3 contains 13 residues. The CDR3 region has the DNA TGTGCCAGCAGTTTATCGGGGCCGGACGAGCAGTACTTC. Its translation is CASSLSGPDEQYF.

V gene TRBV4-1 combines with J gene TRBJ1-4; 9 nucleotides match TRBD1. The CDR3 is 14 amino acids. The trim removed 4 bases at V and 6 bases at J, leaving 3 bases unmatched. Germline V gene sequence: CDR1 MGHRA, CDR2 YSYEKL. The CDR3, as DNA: TGCGCCAGCAGCCGGCGGACAGGGGATGAAAAACTGTTTTTT. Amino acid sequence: CASSRRTGDEKLFF.

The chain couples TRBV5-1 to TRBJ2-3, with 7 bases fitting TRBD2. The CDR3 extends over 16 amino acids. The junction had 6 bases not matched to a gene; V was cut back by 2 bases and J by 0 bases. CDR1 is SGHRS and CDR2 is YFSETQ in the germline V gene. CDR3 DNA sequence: TGCGCCAGCAGCTTCAGCGGGACCCCTAGCACAGATACGCAGTATTTT. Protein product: CASSFSGTPSTDTQYF.

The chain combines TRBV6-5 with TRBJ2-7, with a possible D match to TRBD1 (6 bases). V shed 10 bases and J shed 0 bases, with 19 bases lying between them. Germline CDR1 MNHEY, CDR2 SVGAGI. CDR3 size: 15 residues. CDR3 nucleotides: TGTGCCACCCAGTTAGGTACAGGGAACTCCTACGAGCAGTACTTC. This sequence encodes CATQLGTGNSYEQYF.

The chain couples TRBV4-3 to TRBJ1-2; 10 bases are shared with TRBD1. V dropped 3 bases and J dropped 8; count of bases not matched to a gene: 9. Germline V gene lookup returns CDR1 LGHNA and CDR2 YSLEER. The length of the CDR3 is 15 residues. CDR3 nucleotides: TGCGCCAGCAGCCAGTCCGGACAGGGGGGGAGAGGCTACACCTTC. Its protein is CASSQSGQGGRGYTF.

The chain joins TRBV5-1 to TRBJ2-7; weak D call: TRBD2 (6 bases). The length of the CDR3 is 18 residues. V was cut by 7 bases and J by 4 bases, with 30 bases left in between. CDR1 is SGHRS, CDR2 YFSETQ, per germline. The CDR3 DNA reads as TGCGCCAGCGCTCCAGGTCCAAGGGAGTCTAGCGCTTCTTACGAGCAGTACTTC. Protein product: CASAPGPRESSASYEQYF.

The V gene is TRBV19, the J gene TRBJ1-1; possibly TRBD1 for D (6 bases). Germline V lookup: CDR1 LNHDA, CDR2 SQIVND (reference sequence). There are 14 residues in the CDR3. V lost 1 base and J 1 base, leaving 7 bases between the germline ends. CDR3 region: CASSIVGGNTEAFF. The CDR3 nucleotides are TGTGCCAGTAGTATAGTAGGGGGGAACACTGAAGCTTTCTTT.

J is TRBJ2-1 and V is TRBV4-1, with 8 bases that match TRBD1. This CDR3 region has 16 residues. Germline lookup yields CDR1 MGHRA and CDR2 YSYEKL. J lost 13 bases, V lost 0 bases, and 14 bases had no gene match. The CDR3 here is CASSQDLGQEQPPQFF. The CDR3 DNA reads TGCGCCAGCAGCCAAGATCTGGGACAGGAACAACCGCCCCAGTTCTTC.

The CDR3 loop reads CASSRGQGYTEAFF. DNA for the CDR3: TGTGCCAGTAGTAGGGGACAGGGTTACACTGAAGCTTTCTTT. V gene TRBV19 combines with J gene TRBJ1-1, with TRBD1 matching 9 bases. The CDR3 has 14 residues. Germline CDR1 reads LNHDA; CDR2 reads SQIVND (reference sequence). V lost 4 bases, J lost 3 bases, and 3 bases stayed unmatched.